This T cell receptor beta chain was identified in a study of cytomegalovirus exposure and HLA in healthy donors. General observations from the study: The study recorded 150 to 200 TCR beta chains that were cytomegalovirus-associated.

The validation cohort, a group of over a hundred subjects, included the donors and was separate from the roughly 670-subject first cohort. On this clone: Its antigen remains unidentified.

The CDR3 is 14 amino acids. Germline CDR1 MDHEN, CDR2 SYDVKM. Trimming removed 6 bases from V and 4 bases from J, with 12 bases in between. Sequencing used immunoSEQ multiplex PCR; TCRdb keeps in-frame clones, though not all of them. The sample records over 75,000 clones, 85% being singletons. This TCR was sampled from a man younger than 35 in good health and CMV-seropositive. This chain links TRBV28 with TRBJ2-2; tentative D call: TRBD1 (5 bases). Material for sequencing was PBMCs. The CDR3 loop is CASSLGAGTGELFF. DNA of the CDR3: TGTGCCAGCAGCCTAGGGGCTGGCACCGGGGAGCTGTTTTTT.